Sequencing of this T cell receptor beta chain was carried out in a study of shared clonotypes between healthy human individuals. Study overall: Each donor's CD4 naive and CD4 memory cells filled three plates apiece, CD8 naive two, and CD8 memory one.

Some clones are missing from TCRdb's copy, which holds only in-frame ones; the method was immunoSEQ multiplex PCR. The table includes over a million clones, approximately 80% detected once. This CDR3 has 15 amino acids. Per germline, CDR1 SNHLY and CDR2 FYNNEI. Trimming left V 1 base short and J 1 base short, with 11 bases between. Comment on this clone: This CDR3 is also generated by other DNA sequences in the sample.

This clonotype was obtained from a man younger than 35 in good health. Some clones in this sample may be carry-over from other donors' samples. What was sequenced was memory CD4+ T cells from PBMCs. This sample's subset: CD45RA-negative fraction. The chain couples TRBV2 to TRBJ2-7, with TRBD2 as a possible D gene (6 bases). Here the CDR3 DNA reads TGTGCCAGCAGTGAAGTTGGGGGGAAGTCCTACGAGCAGTACTTC. Amino acids: CASSEVGGKSYEQYF.